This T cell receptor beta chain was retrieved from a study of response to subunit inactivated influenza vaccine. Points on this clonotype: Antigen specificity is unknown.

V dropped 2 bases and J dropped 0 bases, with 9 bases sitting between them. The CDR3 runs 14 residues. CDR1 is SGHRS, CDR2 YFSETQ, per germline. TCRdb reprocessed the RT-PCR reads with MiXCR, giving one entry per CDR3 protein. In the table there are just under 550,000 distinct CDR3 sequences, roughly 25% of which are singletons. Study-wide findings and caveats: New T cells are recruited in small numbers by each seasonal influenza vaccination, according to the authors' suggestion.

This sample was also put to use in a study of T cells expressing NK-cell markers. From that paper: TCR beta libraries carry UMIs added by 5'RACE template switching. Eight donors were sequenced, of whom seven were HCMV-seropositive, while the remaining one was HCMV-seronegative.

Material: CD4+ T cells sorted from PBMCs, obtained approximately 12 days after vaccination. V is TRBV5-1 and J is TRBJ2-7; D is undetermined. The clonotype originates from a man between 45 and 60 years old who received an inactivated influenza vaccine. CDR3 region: CASSFSISSYEQYF. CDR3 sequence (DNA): TGCGCCAGCAGCTTCTCTATCTCCTCCTACGAGCAGTACTTC. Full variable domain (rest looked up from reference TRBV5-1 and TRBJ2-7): KAGVTQTPRYLIKTRGQQVTLSCSPISGHRSVSWYQQTPGQGLQFLFEYFSETQRNKGNFPGRFSGRQFSNSRSEMNVSTLELGDSALYLCASSFSISSYEQYFGPGTRLTVT.